This TCR beta chain was identified during a study of regulatory T cells in long-lasting Graves disease. For TCR beta, libraries came from iRepertoire HTBI primers and Arm-PCR of CDR3 regions. A single record per CDR3 protein comes from TCRdb applying MiXCR to the multiplex PCR reads. The data hold about 540,000 distinct CDR3 sequences, with approximately 15% observed a single time. Time point reported: newly diagnosed GD, antithyroid drugs for less than 3 months. Following extraction of RNA from PBMCs, that RNA was used to make the TCR library. Per the germline V gene, CDR1 is LNHDA and CDR2 is SQIVND (reference sequence). The CDR3 totals 13 residues. The ends were cut back, 0 bases at V and 3 bases at J, with 5 bases in the middle. This clonotype was recorded a few times. This same sample was also taken into another study, of T cells in Graves' hyperthyroidism and ophthalmopathy. That work states: The HTBI set primed first-round TCR CDR3 RT-PCR.

The receptor comes from a man younger than 45 with Graves disease. The gene calls are TRBV19 and TRBJ2-5; D unclear. Material: peripheral blood mononuclear cells (PBMCs), obtained at new diagnosis, from a patient treated with antithyroid drugs. CDR3 nucleotides: TGTGCCAGTAGTATAGATCCCGAAGAGACCCAGTACTTC. As protein: CASSIDPEETQYF.